The 20 T cell receptor beta chains presented below share a single source sample, sequenced in a study of CD8+ T cells in alopecia areata. RNA extraction and reverse transcription yielded cDNA as sequencing template. Produced via immunoSEQ multiplex PCR; TCRdb's table is partial and in-frame only. The sample lists over 120,000 clones; 40% to 65% were seen once. The starting material was CD4+ T cells sorted from blood, obtained at week 0. The receptors stem from a human donor with alopecia areata.

V gene TRBV6-5 combines with J gene TRBJ2-1, with 8 bases aligning to TRBD1. Germline V lookup: CDR1 MNHEY, CDR2 SVGAGI. V lost 8 bases, J lost 6 bases, and 6 bases stayed unmatched. This CDR3 has 13 amino acids. The CDR3 is CASRPTGGNEQFF. The DNA of the CDR3 is TGTGCCAGCCGACCTACAGGGGGCAATGAGCAGTTCTTC.

The chain combines TRBV2 with TRBJ2-7, with D possibly being TRBD2 (5 bases). In germline, CDR1 is SNHLY, CDR2 FYNNEI. The CDR3 length is 13 residues. The V end was cut by 4 bases, the J end by 2 bases, with 9 bases between. The CDR3 is CASSGTGTYEQYF. CDR3 coding DNA: TGTGCCAGCAGTGGGACGGGAACCTACGAGCAGTACTTC.

This chain joins TRBV29-1 and TRBJ2-1; 13 bases line up with TRBD2. The germline gives CDR1 SQVTM, CDR2 ANQGSEA. The CDR3 covers 14 residues. V shed 4 bases, J shed 8 bases, and the junction held 5 bases outside the gene matches. Here the CDR3 reads CSVVVGLAGHEQFF. The CDR3 coding sequence is TGCAGCGTTGTTGTGGGACTAGCGGGACATGAGCAGTTCTTC.

V gene TRBV7-3 combines with J gene TRBJ2-3, with 7 nucleotides matching TRBD2. Unmatched junction bases numbered 12, after V lost 5 bases and J lost 4 bases. The CDR3 has 16 residues. Germline V CDR1 and CDR2: SGHTA, FQGTGA. The CDR3 DNA is TGTGCCAGCAGCCCGATAAGTGGGAGGGGTGCAGATACGCAGTATTTT. It translates to CASSPISGRGADTQYF.

The V and J genes are TRBV29-1 and TRBJ2-1; the D gene is possibly TRBD2 (7 bases). With 3 bases removed from V and 4 bases from J, the gap between germline ends came to 19 bases. There are 16 residues in the CDR3. Germline assignment: CDR1 SQVTM and CDR2 ANQGSEA. This CDR3 is CSVDLPAQGGYNEQFF. CDR3 nucleotides: TGCAGCGTTGACCTTCCTGCACAGGGAGGGTACAATGAGCAGTTCTTC.

The chain links TRBV6-6 to TRBJ2-7, with D perhaps matching TRBD2 (5 bases). The CDR3 runs 12 residues. CDR1 is MNHNY, CDR2 SVGAGI, per germline (reference sequence). Trimming removed 7 bases from V and 4 bases from J, with 11 bases in between. CDR3 sequence: CASTDAGYEQYF. CDR3 bases: TGTGCCAGCACCGACGCGGGTTACGAGCAGTACTTC.

The rearrangement uses TRBV5-1 and TRBJ2-7, with a tentative D call TRBD2 (6 bases). V was pared by 0 bases and J by 3 bases, with 13 bases between. Per germline, CDR1 SGHRS and CDR2 YFSETQ. CDR3 length: 15 amino acids. CDR3: CASSLVGSYHYEQYF. The CDR3 region has the DNA TGCGCCAGCAGCTTGGTCGGGAGTTATCACTACGAGCAGTACTTC.

This chain joins TRBV10-2 and TRBJ2-1, with 12 positions matching TRBD2. This CDR3 is built from 15 residues. The J segment lost 2 bases and the V segment lost 4 bases, leaving 0 bases of the junction unmatched. CDR1 and CDR2 (germline): WSHSY, SAAADI. This CDR3 reads CASSASGGAYNEQFF. The CDR3 DNA reads TGCGCCAGCAGTGCTAGCGGGGGGGCCTACAATGAGCAGTTCTTC.

This clone was detected a few times. The chain recombines TRBV19 with TRBJ2-2, with TRBD2 as a possible D gene (6 bases). Germline CDR1 is LNHDA and CDR2 is SQIVND (reference sequence). The CDR3 has 17 amino acids. Trimming removed 9 bases from V and 5 bases from J, with 25 bases in between. In DNA form, the CDR3 reads TGTGCCAGCGTTGCCTCCCAGAGGAGGGTAAAGACCGGGGAGCTGTTTTTT. It specifies CASVASQRRVKTGELFF. Variable domain in full (rest from reference TRBV19 and TRBJ2-2): DGGITQSPKYLFRKEGQNVTLSCEQNLNHDAMYWYRQDPGQGLRLIYYSQIVNDFQKGDIAEGYSVSREKKESFPLTVTSAQKNPTAFYLCASVASQRRVKTGELFFGEGSRLTVL.

This clone turned up a few times. CDR3 nucleotides: TGTGCCAGCAGCTTGGACGGGACAGGGGACATTCAGTACTTC. Translating gives CASSLDGTGDIQYF. The chain joins TRBV7-9 to TRBJ2-4; 10 bases are shared with TRBD1. The CDR3 contains 14 residues. Germline-derived CDR1 and CDR2 are SEHNR and FQNEAQ (reference sequence). J was trimmed by 8 bases and V by 3 bases; bases with no gene match: 4.

This sequence joins TRBV7-2 and TRBJ2-2; D unclear. The germline V gene has CDR1 SGHTA and CDR2 FQGNSA. The CDR3 runs 15 residues. Between the trimmed V and J ends, which lost 5 bases and 0 bases, there was a span of 10 bases. The CDR3 DNA sequence: TGTGCCAGCAGCAAGCAGATCACGAACACCGGGGAGCTGTTTTTT. Translated, it gives CASSKQITNTGELFF.

This chain links TRBV5-1 with TRBJ2-7; 7 bases match TRBD1. This CDR3 has 13 residues. After removal of 5 bases from V and 5 bases from J, the junction contained 7 bases not matched to a gene. Germline values: CDR1 SGHRS, CDR2 YFSETQ. CDR3 loop: CASRLTGRHEQYF. The CDR3 nucleotides read TGCGCCAGCAGATTGACAGGGCGCCACGAGCAGTACTTC.

This clone was recorded a few times. The rearrangement uses TRBV5-4 and TRBJ2-7, with D possibly being TRBD1 or TRBD2 (5 bases each). This CDR3 region has 15 residues. V lost 3 bases and J 2 bases, leaving 15 bases between the germline ends. Looked up from germline, CDR1 is SGHNT and CDR2 is YYREEE (reference sequence). The CDR3 region is CASSYPGREPYEQYF. The CDR3 DNA reads TGTGCCAGCAGCTATCCGGGACGAGAGCCCTACGAGCAGTACTTC.

J is TRBJ2-5 and V is TRBV4-1; TRBD2 matches 8 bases. The V gene end was trimmed by 4 bases and the J gene end by 2 bases; junction bases not matched to a gene: 6. The CDR3 has 15 residues. The germline V gene has CDR1 MGHRA and CDR2 YSYEKL. The CDR3 loop reads CASSLFSGKQETQYF. For the CDR3, the DNA is TGCGCCAGCAGCCTCTTTAGCGGGAAGCAAGAGACCCAGTACTTC.

V is TRBV5-6 and J is TRBJ2-3; 7 positions agree with TRBD1. Germline CDR1 and CDR2: SGHDT and YYEEEE. V lost 1 base, J lost 6 bases, and 11 bases stayed unmatched. The CDR3 runs to 16 residues. The CDR3, as DNA: TGTGCCAGCAGCTTGAAGGGGACAGTAGCAGGGGATACGCAGTATTTT. Translation: CASSLKGTVAGDTQYF.

The rearrangement links TRBV11-2 to TRBJ2-7, with TRBD2 identical over 10 bases. V dropped 4 bases and J dropped 2; count of bases not matched to a gene: 8. The germline CDR1 and CDR2 sequences are SGHAT and FQNNGV. The CDR3 loop spans 16 amino acids. The CDR3 spells CASSSATSGQAYEQYF. CDR3 bases: TGTGCCAGCAGCTCCGCGACTAGCGGGCAGGCCTACGAGCAGTACTTC.

This clone was found a few times. The chain joins TRBV4-1 to TRBJ2-3; 8 positions match TRBD2. CDR1 and CDR2 from the germline V gene are MGHRA and YSYEKL. CDR3 length: 17 residues. The J segment lost 5 bases and the V segment lost 3 bases, leaving 13 bases of the junction unmatched. The CDR3 region is CASSQTGGARIVDTQYF. CDR3 nucleotides: TGCGCCAGCAGCCAGACGGGGGGGGCGAGGATAGTAGATACGCAGTATTTT.

The chain employs TRBV27 and TRBJ2-5, with 8 bases matching TRBD2. This CDR3 is 15 amino acids long. Germline CDR1 reads MNHEY; CDR2 reads SMNVEV (reference sequence). The V segment lost 0 bases and the J segment 5 bases; nucleotides outside the gene matches: 5. CDR3 in DNA: TGTGCCAGCAGTTTATCTAGCGGGACTTTGGAGACCCAGTACTTC. Translating it yields CASSLSSGTLETQYF.

This clone has more than one count but fewer than ten. This chain joins TRBV30 and TRBJ2-6; the D is unclear. Germline assignment: CDR1 GTSNPN and CDR2 SVGIG (reference sequence). V was trimmed by 0 bases and J by 4 bases, leaving 7 bases between them. This CDR3 is 14 amino acids long. The CDR3: CAWSVTPGANVLTF. CDR3 in DNA: TGTGCCTGGAGTGTAACCCCCGGGGCCAACGTCCTGACTTTC.

The rearrangement links TRBV29-1 to TRBJ2-3; a weak D match, TRBD2 (6 bases). Trimming shortened V by 5 bases and J by 4 bases, and 22 bases separated the two germline ends. The CDR3 contains 16 residues. The germline V gene has CDR1 SQVTM and CDR2 ANQGSEA. CDR3 in DNA: TGCAGCGTTTCAAAGACTCGACTAGTCTCAGCAGATACGCAGTATTTT. Translated, it gives CSVSKTRLVSADTQYF.